The next 10 T cell receptor beta chains were all read from a single sample in a study of early stage breast cancer tumors. This table comes from immunoSEQ multiplex PCR, and its TCRdb copy is limited to in-frame clones, with some not included. The repertoire has approximately 70,000 clones, 75% to 90% of them found once; the top ten carry about 4.5%. Sequencing was carried out using blood. The receptor source for this set is a person aged 35-49 years with breast cancer.

This chain joins TRBV7-2 and TRBJ1-2; D remains ambiguous. The CDR3 extends over 13 amino acids. The V gene's germline CDR1 is SGHTA and CDR2 FQGNSA. V was shortened by 1 base and J by 5 bases, with 8 bases between the two germline ends. The CDR3 region is CASSLVPSYGYTF. CDR3 DNA sequence: TGTGCCAGCAGCTTAGTCCCCTCTTATGGCTACACCTTC.

CDR3 sequence (DNA): TGTGCCAGCAGTTTAAATCCCGACGGTCTTTCTGGAAACACCATATATTTT. The encoded protein is CASSLNPDGLSGNTIYF. The chain has TRBV28 and TRBJ1-3, with no clear D. The CDR3 is 17 amino acids. Germline V gene data show CDR1 as MDHEN and CDR2 as SYDVKM. Trimming took off 2 bases at V and 1 base at J, with 15 bases between the two ends. Drawing the rest from reference TRBV28 and TRBJ1-3, the complete variable domain is DVKVTQSSRYLVKRTGEKVFLECVQDMDHENMFWYRQDPGLGLRLIYFSYDVKMKEKGDIPEGYSVSREKKERFSLILESASTNQTSMYLCASSLNPDGLSGNTIYFGEGSWLTVV.

This clone was counted between two and nine times. The genes are TRBV12-5 and TRBJ1-1; D remains ambiguous. Germline V gene lookup returns CDR1 LGHNT and CDR2 FRNRAP. With 2 bases removed from V and 1 base from J, the gap between germline ends came to 8 bases. The CDR3 covers 14 residues. This CDR3 reads CASGLSRGNTEAFF. The CDR3 coding sequence is TGTGCTAGTGGTTTGTCCCGTGGGAACACTGAAGCTTTCTTT.

This clone was seen just once. The chain couples TRBV18 to TRBJ2-1, with TRBD2 as a possible D gene (6 bases). The CDR3 runs 13 residues. V lost 3 bases and J lost 8, with 11 bases in between. CDR1 and CDR2 (germline): KGHSH, LQKENI. CDR3 amino acids: CASSPSGGHEQFF. DNA for the CDR3: TGTGCCAGCTCACCGTCCGGAGGGCATGAGCAGTTCTTC.

The chain combines TRBV28 with TRBJ1-1, with D unclear. V was pared by 7 bases and J by 7 bases, with 13 bases between. The CDR3 sequence is 12 residues long. CDR1 is MDHEN and CDR2 is SYDVKM in the germline V gene. CDR3 loop: CASKQRADEAFF. The CDR3 DNA is TGTGCCAGCAAGCAGAGGGCAGATGAAGCTTTCTTT.

The CDR3 reads CASRLDTQYF. The CDR3 DNA sequence: TGCGCCAGCAGGCTGGATACGCAGTATTTT. The chain has TRBV5-1 and TRBJ2-3, with D unresolved. Germline V CDR1 and CDR2: SGHRS, YFSETQ. The V and J ends lost 5 bases and 6 bases respectively, with 4 bases between them. The CDR3 totals 10 residues.

The J gene is TRBJ2-7, the V gene TRBV2; weak D call: TRBD1 (6 bases). From germline, CDR1 is SNHLY and CDR2 FYNNEI. The V end lost 10 bases, the J end lost 4 bases, and 8 bases lay between the germline ends. The CDR3 covers 10 residues. The CDR3 protein is CAIGQYEQYF. Written as DNA, the CDR3 is TGTGCCATAGGACAGTACGAGCAGTACTTC.

The chain carries TRBV7-9 and TRBJ1-4; D is ambiguous. The length of the CDR3 is 12 residues. Germline CDR1 is SEHNR and CDR2 is FQNEAQ (reference sequence). V was trimmed by 6 bases and J by 8 bases, leaving 10 bases between them. CDR3 sequence: CASSQLGEKLFF. Here the CDR3 DNA reads TGTGCCAGCAGTCAATTGGGGGAAAAACTGTTTTTT.

Here the CDR3 reads CASSSGLAGGTDTQYF. For the CDR3, the DNA is TGTGCCAGCAGCTCGGGACTAGCGGGAGGAACAGATACGCAGTATTTT. The chain carries TRBV7-3 and TRBJ2-3, with 15 bases matching TRBD2. Germline values: CDR1 SGHTA, CDR2 FQGTGA. Germline trimming cut 4 bases from V and 3 bases from J; bases unmatched to any gene: 2. The CDR3 runs 16 residues. The full variable domain, in which reference TRBV7-3 and TRBJ2-3 provide the parts outside the CDR3, is GAGVSQTPSNKVTEKGKYVELRCDPISGHTALYWYRQSLGQGPEFLIYFQGTGAADDSGLPNDRFFAVRPEGSVSTLKIQRTERGDSAVYLCASSSGLAGGTDTQYFGPGTRLTVL.

The V gene is TRBV19, the J gene TRBJ1-5, with 8 nucleotides matching TRBD1. With 5 bases clipped from V and 0 bases from J, the junction kept 3 bases outside the gene matches. The CDR3 has 15 residues. The V gene's germline CDR1 is LNHDA and CDR2 SQIVND (reference sequence). The CDR3 protein is CASSGTGYSNQPQHF. CDR3 bases: TGTGCCAGTAGTGGGACAGGATATAGCAATCAGCCCCAGCATTTT.